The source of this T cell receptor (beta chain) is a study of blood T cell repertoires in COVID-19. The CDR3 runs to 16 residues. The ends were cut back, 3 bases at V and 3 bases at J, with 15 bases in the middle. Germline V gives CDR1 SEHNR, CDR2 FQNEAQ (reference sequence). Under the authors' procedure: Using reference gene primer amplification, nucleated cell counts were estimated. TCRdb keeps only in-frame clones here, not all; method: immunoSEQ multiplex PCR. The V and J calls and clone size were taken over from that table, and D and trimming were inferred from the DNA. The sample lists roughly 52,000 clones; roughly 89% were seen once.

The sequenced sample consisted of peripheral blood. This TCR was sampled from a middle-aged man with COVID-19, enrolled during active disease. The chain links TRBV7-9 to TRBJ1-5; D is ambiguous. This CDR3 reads CASSLASGSFNQPQHF. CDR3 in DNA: TGTGCCAGCAGCTTGGCCTCCGGGAGCTTCAATCAGCCCCAGCATTTT.